This is a list of T cell receptor beta chains from one sample in a study of blood T cell repertoires in COVID-19. Some clones are missing from TCRdb's copy, which holds only in-frame ones; the method was immunoSEQ multiplex PCR. The profile covers 200,000 to 300,000 clones, with roughly 86% appearing a single time and approximately 0.8% taken by the ten largest. The sequenced sample consisted of peripheral blood. The source is a woman aged 25 to 39 with acute or convalescent COVID-19. Each CDR3 is given with its conserved first and last residue. The D gene is left open where the match is weak. Where a row states a size, it is once, few, many or the class of an expanded clone; other rows omit it.

v_gene: TRBV24-1
abundance: -
j_gene: TRBJ2-1
d_gene: TRBD2
CDR3aa: CATSDLAGSYNEQFF
CDR3nt: TGTGCCACCAGTGATTTAGCGGGATCCTACAATGAGCAGTTCTTC

v_gene: TRBV6-5
abundance: once
j_gene: TRBJ2-3
d_gene: -
CDR3aa: CASSRGSPTDTQYF
CDR3nt: TGTGCCAGCAGTAGGGGGTCCCCCACAGATACGCAGTATTTT

v_gene: TRBV3-1/TRBV3-2
abundance: -
j_gene: TRBJ1-1
d_gene: -
CDR3aa: CASSQDRGKNTEAFF
CDR3nt: TGTGCCAGCAGCCAAGATAGAGGCAAGAACACTGAAGCTTTCTTT

v_gene: TRBV5-4
abundance: -
j_gene: TRBJ2-2
d_gene: TRBD1
CDR3aa: CASSLGGQGVWGTGELFF
CDR3nt: TGTGCCAGCAGCTTGGGGGGACAGGGAGTTTGGGGCACCGGGGAGCTGTTTTTT

v_gene: TRBV12-3/TRBV12-4
abundance: few
j_gene: TRBJ2-1
d_gene: -
CDR3aa: CASSRGTPEQFF
CDR3nt: TGTGCCAGCAGCCGAGGGACTCCCGAGCAGTTCTTC

v_gene: TRBV24-1
abundance: -
j_gene: TRBJ1-2
d_gene: -
CDR3aa: CATSVMLANYGYTF
CDR3nt: TGTGCCACCAGTGTCATGTTAGCTAACTATGGCTACACCTTC

v_gene: TRBV30
abundance: -
j_gene: TRBJ1-2
d_gene: TRBD1
CDR3aa: CAWTTGQTYGYTF
CDR3nt: TGTGCCTGGACTACGGGACAGACCTATGGCTACACCTTC

v_gene: TRBV4-2
abundance: -
j_gene: TRBJ2-7
d_gene: TRBD2
CDR3aa: CASSQVQAGGNYEQYF
CDR3nt: TGTGCCAGCAGCCAAGTACAAGCGGGAGGAAACTACGAGCAGTACTTC

v_gene: TRBV2
abundance: -
j_gene: TRBJ2-1
d_gene: -
CDR3aa: CASSQLNEQFF
CDR3nt: TGTGCCAGCAGCCAATTGAATGAGCAGTTCTTC

v_gene: TRBV30
abundance: once
j_gene: TRBJ2-7
d_gene: TRBD2
CDR3aa: CAWLASGPYEQYF
CDR3nt: TGTGCCTGGCTGGCTAGCGGGCCCTACGAGCAGTACTTC

v_gene: TRBV20-1
abundance: -
j_gene: TRBJ1-5
d_gene: TRBD1
CDR3aa: CSASIGTGLNQPQHF
CDR3nt: TGCAGTGCTAGTATTGGGACAGGGCTCAATCAGCCCCAGCATTTT

v_gene: TRBV12-3/TRBV12-4
abundance: once
j_gene: TRBJ2-7
d_gene: -
CDR3aa: CASSPSGGTEQYF
CDR3nt: TGTGCCAGCAGTCCCAGCGGCGGGACCGAGCAGTACTTC

v_gene: TRBV7-9
abundance: -
j_gene: TRBJ2-1
d_gene: TRBD1
CDR3aa: CASSLGITGGDEQFF
CDR3nt: TGTGCCAGCAGCTTGGGAATTACAGGGGGAGATGAGCAGTTCTTC

v_gene: TRBV7-9
abundance: -
j_gene: TRBJ1-1
d_gene: TRBD1
CDR3aa: CASSHLQGASNTEAFF
CDR3nt: TGTGCCAGCAGCCACCTCCAGGGGGCCTCGAACACTGAAGCTTTCTTT

v_gene: TRBV6-4
abundance: few
j_gene: TRBJ2-3
d_gene: -
CDR3aa: CASSDADTDTQYF
CDR3nt: TGTGCCAGCAGTGATGCAGACACAGATACGCAGTATTTT

v_gene: TRBV6-2/TRBV6-3
abundance: -
j_gene: TRBJ2-3
d_gene: TRBD1
CDR3aa: CASSYDRGADTQYF
CDR3nt: TGTGCCAGCAGTTACGACAGGGGAGCAGATACGCAGTATTTT

v_gene: TRBV11-2
abundance: -
j_gene: TRBJ2-7
d_gene: -
CDR3aa: CASSLGLVYEQYF
CDR3nt: TGTGCCAGCAGCTTAGGACTAGTCTACGAGCAGTACTTC

v_gene: TRBV6-5
abundance: -
j_gene: TRBJ2-2
d_gene: -
CDR3aa: CASRFLGTGELFF
CDR3nt: TGTGCCAGCAGATTTCTAGGCACCGGGGAGCTGTTTTTT

v_gene: TRBV29-1
abundance: few
j_gene: TRBJ2-2
d_gene: TRBD2
CDR3aa: CSVDPSGRYSGELFF
CDR3nt: TGCAGCGTTGACCCTAGCGGGAGGTACTCCGGGGAGCTGTTTTTT

v_gene: TRBV18
abundance: -
j_gene: TRBJ2-2
d_gene: TRBD1
CDR3aa: CASSPLAGGTPRDTGELFF
CDR3nt: TGTGCCAGCTCACCTCTGGCAGGGGGCACCCCGCGAGACACCGGGGAGCTGTTTTTT

v_gene: TRBV7-8
abundance: -
j_gene: TRBJ1-2
d_gene: TRBD1
CDR3aa: CASSHSGTGVYYGYTF
CDR3nt: TGTGCCAGCAGCCATAGTGGGACAGGTGTTTACTATGGCTACACCTTC

v_gene: TRBV27
abundance: -
j_gene: TRBJ1-1
d_gene: -
CDR3aa: CASSFGSSLYEAFF
CDR3nt: TGTGCCAGCAGTTTCGGGTCGAGTTTATATGAAGCTTTCTTT

v_gene: TRBV4-2
abundance: -
j_gene: TRBJ2-7
d_gene: TRBD1
CDR3aa: CASSQGTGVGVEQYF
CDR3nt: TGTGCCAGCAGCCAAGGGACAGGGGTTGGTGTCGAGCAGTACTTC

v_gene: TRBV25-1
abundance: few
j_gene: TRBJ1-1
d_gene: -
CDR3aa: CASSRAQGSAAFF
CDR3nt: TGTGCCAGCAGTAGAGCCCAGGGTTCGGCGGCTTTCTTT

v_gene: TRBV30
abundance: -
j_gene: TRBJ1-2
d_gene: TRBD1
CDR3aa: CAWSANDRGLYGYTF
CDR3nt: TGTGCCTGGAGTGCCAACGACAGGGGGCTCTATGGCTACACCTTC

v_gene: TRBV7-7
abundance: -
j_gene: TRBJ2-5
d_gene: -
CDR3aa: CASSPGRVGVVKTQYF
CDR3nt: TGTGCTAGCAGCCCTGGTCGCGTGGGAGTAGTTAAGACCCAGTACTTC

v_gene: TRBV5-1
abundance: -
j_gene: TRBJ2-2
d_gene: TRBD2
CDR3aa: CASSGLAGVSTGELFF
CDR3nt: TGCGCCAGCAGTGGGCTAGCGGGAGTCTCCACCGGGGAGCTGTTTTTT

v_gene: TRBV9
abundance: -
j_gene: TRBJ2-7
d_gene: TRBD1
CDR3aa: CASTPFDRDLYEQYF
CDR3nt: TGTGCCAGCACTCCCTTCGACAGGGACCTCTACGAGCAGTACTTC

v_gene: TRBV19
abundance: -
j_gene: TRBJ2-6
d_gene: -
CDR3aa: CASSDRGLSSGANVLTF
CDR3nt: TGTGCCAGTAGTGATCGGGGTCTTAGCTCTGGGGCCAACGTCCTGACTTTC

v_gene: TRBV3-1/TRBV3-2
abundance: -
j_gene: TRBJ1-3
d_gene: TRBD1
CDR3aa: CASSQSRDRSSSGNTIYF
CDR3nt: TGTGCCAGCAGCCAATCACGGGACAGGTCCTCCTCTGGAAACACCATATATTTT

v_gene: TRBV9
abundance: -
j_gene: TRBJ2-2
d_gene: TRBD2
CDR3aa: CASSDGVGREKLNGELFF
CDR3nt: TGTGCCAGCAGCGACGGGGTCGGGCGGGAGAAATTAAACGGGGAGCTGTTTTTT

v_gene: TRBV5-1
abundance: -
j_gene: TRBJ2-7
d_gene: TRBD2
CDR3aa: CASSSSGGSYEQYF
CDR3nt: TGCGCCAGCAGCTCTAGCGGGGGTTCCTACGAGCAGTACTTC

v_gene: TRBV27
abundance: few
j_gene: TRBJ2-7
d_gene: TRBD2
CDR3aa: CASRSAGVHYEQYF
CDR3nt: TGTGCCAGCAGATCAGCGGGAGTACACTACGAGCAGTACTTC

v_gene: TRBV4-2
abundance: -
j_gene: TRBJ2-5
d_gene: TRBD2
CDR3aa: CASSQARLAGGPGETQYF
CDR3nt: TGTGCCAGCAGCCAAGCTAGACTAGCGGGAGGGCCCGGGGAGACCCAGTACTTC

v_gene: TRBV4-3
abundance: -
j_gene: TRBJ2-7
d_gene: TRBD1
CDR3aa: CASSLGTGGAREQYF
CDR3nt: TGCGCCAGCAGCTTAGGGACAGGGGGCGCGAGAGAGCAGTACTTC

v_gene: TRBV6-5
abundance: -
j_gene: TRBJ2-3
d_gene: TRBD2
CDR3aa: CASTTRLAGTDTQYF
CDR3nt: TGTGCCAGCACCACTCGCCTAGCGGGCACAGATACGCAGTATTTT

v_gene: TRBV19
abundance: few
j_gene: TRBJ1-1
d_gene: -
CDR3aa: CASSPLTWPNTEAFF
CDR3nt: TGTGCCAGTAGTCCGCTGACATGGCCGAACACTGAAGCTTTCTTT

v_gene: TRBV2
abundance: -
j_gene: TRBJ2-7
d_gene: TRBD1
CDR3aa: CASPDPDRGILEQYF
CDR3nt: TGTGCCTCACCAGACCCGGACAGGGGTATTCTCGAGCAGTACTTC

v_gene: TRBV7-6
abundance: -
j_gene: TRBJ2-2
d_gene: -
CDR3aa: CASSLLSREVSGELFF
CDR3nt: TGTGCCAGCAGCTTGCTGTCGCGGGAAGTTTCCGGGGAGCTGTTTTTT

v_gene: TRBV5-1
abundance: -
j_gene: TRBJ1-4
d_gene: -
CDR3aa: CASSPNRLTNEKLFF
CDR3nt: TGCGCCAGCAGCCCAAACAGGTTAACTAATGAAAAACTGTTTTTT

v_gene: TRBV20-1
abundance: -
j_gene: TRBJ2-2
d_gene: -
CDR3aa: CSARDSGELFF
CDR3nt: TGCAGTGCTAGAGATTCTGGGGAGCTGTTTTTT

v_gene: TRBV5-6
abundance: -
j_gene: TRBJ2-7
d_gene: -
CDR3aa: CASSLLAAHYEQYF
CDR3nt: TGTGCCAGCAGCTTGCTCGCGGCTCACTACGAGCAGTACTTC

v_gene: TRBV6-1
abundance: -
j_gene: TRBJ1-6
d_gene: -
CDR3aa: CASSEDRVVYNSPLHF
CDR3nt: TGTGCCAGCAGTGAAGACAGGGTGGTCTATAATTCACCCCTCCACTTT

v_gene: TRBV7-6
abundance: -
j_gene: TRBJ2-7
d_gene: TRBD2
CDR3aa: CASSLNMREGRREQYF
CDR3nt: TGTGCCAGCAGCTTGAACATGCGGGAGGGCCGGCGGGAGCAGTACTTC

v_gene: TRBV4-3
abundance: -
j_gene: TRBJ2-7
d_gene: TRBD1
CDR3aa: CASSQDGTGVREQYF
CDR3nt: TGCGCCAGCAGCCAAGACGGGACAGGGGTTCGCGAGCAGTACTTC

v_gene: TRBV5-1
abundance: -
j_gene: TRBJ1-5
d_gene: TRBD1
CDR3aa: CASSPGQGDSSNQPQHF
CDR3nt: TGCGCCAGCAGCCCGGGACAGGGGGACAGCAGCAATCAGCCCCAGCATTTT

v_gene: TRBV19
abundance: -
j_gene: TRBJ2-7
d_gene: -
CDR3aa: CASTLGFGGTYEQYF
CDR3nt: TGTGCCAGTACCCTGGGGTTCGGGGGTACCTACGAGCAGTACTTC

v_gene: TRBV7-6
abundance: -
j_gene: TRBJ2-1
d_gene: TRBD2
CDR3aa: CASSPLAGSYNEQFF
CDR3nt: TGTGCCAGCAGCCCGTTAGCGGGGAGTTACAATGAGCAGTTCTTC

v_gene: TRBV29-1
abundance: -
j_gene: TRBJ2-5
d_gene: -
CDR3aa: CSVDGPPGVVYF
CDR3nt: TGCAGCGTTGACGGGCCCCCGGGAGTAGTGTACTTC

v_gene: TRBV7-2
abundance: few
j_gene: TRBJ2-1
d_gene: -
CDR3aa: CASSLRVGQNEQFF
CDR3nt: TGTGCCAGCAGCTTACGGGTGGGGCAGAATGAGCAGTTCTTC

v_gene: TRBV9
abundance: -
j_gene: TRBJ2-2
d_gene: TRBD2
CDR3aa: CASSFSGANTGELFF
CDR3nt: TGTGCCAGCAGCTTTAGCGGGGCGAACACCGGGGAGCTGTTTTTT

v_gene: TRBV3-1/TRBV3-2
abundance: -
j_gene: TRBJ2-2
d_gene: TRBD2
CDR3aa: CASSPLAGGFAGELFF
CDR3nt: TGTGCCAGCAGCCCTTTAGCGGGAGGGTTCGCCGGGGAGCTGTTTTTT

v_gene: TRBV19
abundance: -
j_gene: TRBJ2-2
d_gene: TRBD1
CDR3aa: CASSTRDRYTGELFF
CDR3nt: TGTGCCAGTAGTACCCGGGACAGATACACCGGGGAGCTGTTTTTT

v_gene: TRBV2
abundance: -
j_gene: TRBJ1-6
d_gene: -
CDR3aa: CASSLGGPGNSPLHF
CDR3nt: TGTGCCAGCAGTCTAGGGGGTCCGGGTAATTCACCCCTCCACTTT

v_gene: TRBV4-3
abundance: -
j_gene: TRBJ2-1
d_gene: TRBD2
CDR3aa: CASSQGLAGVFNEQFF
CDR3nt: TGCGCCAGCAGCCAAGGACTAGCGGGAGTATTTAATGAGCAGTTCTTC

v_gene: TRBV6-4
abundance: -
j_gene: TRBJ2-1
d_gene: -
CDR3aa: CASSDSMRDYNEQFF
CDR3nt: TGTGCCAGCAGTGACTCGATGCGGGACTACAATGAGCAGTTCTTC

v_gene: TRBV19
abundance: -
j_gene: TRBJ2-4
d_gene: TRBD2
CDR3aa: CASSHGTTLAKNIQYF
CDR3nt: TGTGCCAGTAGCCACGGGACTACCTTAGCCAAAAACATTCAGTACTTC

v_gene: TRBV29-1
abundance: -
j_gene: TRBJ1-5
d_gene: TRBD1
CDR3aa: CSVDTGTGNQPQHF
CDR3nt: TGCAGCGTTGACACCGGGACAGGGAATCAGCCCCAGCATTTT

v_gene: TRBV4-3
abundance: -
j_gene: TRBJ2-5
d_gene: -
CDR3aa: CASSQSWSLPQYF
CDR3nt: TGCGCCAGCAGCCAATCCTGGAGTCTGCCCCAGTACTTC

v_gene: TRBV11-3
abundance: -
j_gene: TRBJ2-7
d_gene: TRBD1
CDR3aa: CASSFETGSSYEQYF
CDR3nt: TGTGCCAGCAGCTTCGAGACAGGGAGCTCCTACGAGCAGTACTTC